This entry lists 16 T cell receptor beta chains sequenced from one sample in a study of blood T cell repertoires in COVID-19. Libraries were prepared by immunoSEQ multiplex PCR; TCRdb keeps only in-frame clonotypes and omits some of them. The sample holds 150,000 to 200,000 clones; over 80% are singletons and the top ten take roughly 1.4%. The sequenced sample consisted of peripheral blood. These receptor sequences come from a woman between 50 and 59 years old with acute or convalescent COVID-19.

V gene TRBV5-4 combines with J gene TRBJ2-5; D ambiguous. There are 13 residues in the CDR3. Germline V CDR1 and CDR2: SGHNT, YYREEE (reference sequence). The V gene lost 4 bases and the J gene lost 1 base, with 8 bases spanning the gap. CDR3: CASSNSPQETQYF. As DNA, the CDR3 is TGTGCCAGCAGCAACTCCCCCCAAGAGACCCAGTACTTC. Based on the CDR3 plus reference TRBV5-4 and TRBJ2-5, the full variable domain is ETGVTQSPTHLIKTRGQQVTLRCSSQSGHNTVSWYQQALGQGPQFIFQYYREEENGRGNFPPRFSGLQFPNYSSELNVNALELDDSALYLCASSNSPQETQYFGPGTRLLVL.

The chain uses TRBV27 and TRBJ2-7; D perhaps matches TRBD1 (6 bases). V was clipped by 5 bases and J by 4 bases, with 15 bases between them. The CDR3 has 14 amino acids. Germline loops: CDR1 MNHEY, CDR2 SMNVEV (reference sequence). The CDR3 nucleotides read TGTGCCAGCAGTCTCCGGACAGCGAATTACGAGCAGTACTTC. Amino acid sequence: CASSLRTANYEQYF.

The rearrangement links TRBV2 to TRBJ2-5; D unresolved. The CDR3 consists of 13 residues. The germline V and J ends were trimmed by 3 bases and 1 base, with 6 bases remaining between them. Germline assignment: CDR1 SNHLY and CDR2 FYNNEI. DNA for the CDR3: TGTGCCAGCAGTGACGGCGGCCAAGAGACCCAGTACTTC. This codes for CASSDGGQETQYF.

This chain joins TRBV16 and TRBJ2-4; the D gene is possibly TRBD1 (5 bases). Germline CDR1 reads KGHSY; CDR2 reads FQNENV. CDR3 size: 17 residues. V was pared by 0 bases and J by 0 bases, with 12 bases between. The CDR3 DNA follows: TGTGCCAGCAGCCAATCGGGGCCGGAGATAGCCAAAAACATTCAGTACTTC. Encoded protein: CASSQSGPEIAKNIQYF. Using reference TRBV16 and TRBJ2-4 for the parts outside the CDR3, the full variable domain is GEEVAQTPKHLVRGEGQKAKLYCAPIKGHSYVFWYQQVLKNEFKFLISFQNENVFDETGMPKERFSAKCLPNSPCSLEIQATKLEDSAVYFCASSQSGPEIAKNIQYFGAGTRLSVL.

The V call is TRBV27, the J call TRBJ2-7, with 8 nucleotides matching TRBD1. Looked up from germline, CDR1 is MNHEY and CDR2 is SMNVEV (reference sequence). The CDR3 runs to 15 residues. Trimming cost V 6 bases and J 3 bases; bases outside gene matches: 10. This CDR3 is CASSPGTGGYYEQYF. The CDR3, as DNA: TGTGCCAGCAGCCCGGGGACAGGAGGATACTACGAGCAGTACTTC.

V gene TRBV7-8 combines with J gene TRBJ1-5; 7 nucleotides align to TRBD1. Germline loops: CDR1 SGHVS, CDR2 FQNEAQ. V was clipped by 1 base and J by 7 bases; unmatched bases: 10. The CDR3 runs to 16 residues. In DNA, the CDR3 is TGTGCCAGCAGCTTAGTCCTTGACAGGGAATTCCAGCCCCAGCATTTT. As protein: CASSLVLDREFQPQHF.

The rearrangement links TRBV30 to TRBJ1-2; 10 bases map to TRBD1. V shed 3 bases and J 6 bases; nucleotides not matched to a gene: 4. Germline CDR1 GTSNPN, CDR2 SVGIG (reference sequence). CDR3 length: 13 residues. The CDR3 nucleotides are TGTGCCTGGAGGAGACAGGGGGCTGATGGCTACACCTTC. Encoded protein: CAWRRQGADGYTF.

This rearrangement joins TRBV5-4 to TRBJ1-2; the D gene is possibly TRBD1 (5 bases). The germline V gene encodes CDR1 SGHNT and CDR2 YYREEE (reference sequence). Deletions cut 3 bases from V and 4 bases from J, with 19 bases between. CDR3 length: 16 amino acids. The CDR3: CASSSSGAGRSYGYTF. Here the CDR3 DNA reads TGTGCCAGCAGCTCATCCGGGGCGGGGAGAAGCTATGGCTACACCTTC.

This chain links TRBV19 with TRBJ1-6; D is possibly TRBD1 (5 bases). Germline CDR1 reads LNHDA; CDR2 reads SQIVND (reference sequence). V was clipped by 6 bases and J by 11 bases, with 17 bases between them. The CDR3 totals 14 residues. This CDR3 is CASSPSGEGTPLHF. The CDR3 nucleotides are TGTGCCAGTAGCCCTTCGGGGGAGGGAACACCCCTCCACTTT.

The J gene is TRBJ2-1, the V gene TRBV9; D not resolved. The V end lost 5 bases, the J end lost 5 bases, and 20 bases lay between the germline ends. CDR1 is SGDLS and CDR2 is YYNGEE in the germline V gene. The CDR3 spans 16 residues. CDR3 in DNA: TGTGCCAGCAGTGCTCCTACTTACAGCTGGGACAATGAGCAGTTCTTC. Translated: CASSAPTYSWDNEQFF. The whole variable domain, filled in from reference TRBV9 and TRBJ2-1, reads DSGVTQTPKHLITATGQRVTLRCSPRSGDLSVYWYQQSLDQGLQFLIQYYNGEERAKGNILERFSAQQFPDLHSELNLSSLELGDSALYFCASSAPTYSWDNEQFFGPGTRLTVL.

The DNA of the CDR3 is TGTGCCTGGGGGTACGGTCAGGGCCACGAGCAGTACTTC. It is translated as CAWGYGQGHEQYF. The J gene is TRBJ2-7, the V gene TRBV30; D is possibly TRBD1 (5 bases). The germline CDR1 and CDR2 sequences are GTSNPN and SVGIG (reference sequence). Trimming stripped 5 bases from V and 5 bases from J, with 16 bases between. The CDR3 sequence is 13 residues long.

The V call is TRBV18, the J call TRBJ1-1; D perhaps matches TRBD1 (5 bases). The germline gives CDR1 KGHSH, CDR2 LQKENI. The CDR3 runs 13 residues. The V end was cut by 3 bases, the J end by 7 bases, with 12 bases between. CDR3 bases: TGTGCCAGCTCACCGGGCGACAGACTTGAAGCTTTCTTT. Protein sequence: CASSPGDRLEAFF.

This clone turned up a few times. This chain joins TRBV5-5 and TRBJ1-3, with 8 bases identical to TRBD1. The length of the CDR3 is 16 residues. The V gene's germline CDR1 is SGHKS and CDR2 YYEKEE (reference sequence). With 3 bases clipped from V and 2 bases from J, the junction kept 7 bases outside the gene matches. The CDR3 DNA is TGTGCCAGCAGCTCTACAGGGGGAGTCCCTGGAAACACCATATATTTT. Translation: CASSSTGGVPGNTIYF.

The rearrangement joins TRBV6-5 to TRBJ2-7, with a possible D match to TRBD2 (6 bases). The V gene's germline CDR1 is MNHEY and CDR2 SVGAGI. CDR3 length equals 11 residues. V was clipped by 6 bases and J by 7 bases, with 10 bases between them. The CDR3 sequence is CASSPGLEQYF. As DNA, the CDR3 is TGTGCCAGCAGCCCGGGACTTGAGCAGTACTTC.

The chain employs TRBV7-9 and TRBJ2-5; a weak D match, TRBD2 (6 bases). V gave up 8 bases and J gave up 5 bases, with 21 bases separating them. Germline-derived CDR1 and CDR2 are SEHNR and FQNEAQ (reference sequence). The CDR3 runs 15 residues. The DNA of the CDR3 is TGTGCCAGCCTCTCACTCGGGGCGGGGCAGGAGACCCAGTACTTC. Its protein product is CASLSLGAGQETQYF.

The rearrangement uses TRBV6-2 or TRBV6-3 and TRBJ1-5, with D uncertain. The CDR3 is made up of 15 amino acids. V lost 3 bases and J lost 7, with 16 bases in between. Germline CDR1 MNHEY, CDR2 SVGEGT. The CDR3 region has the DNA TGTGCCAGCAGTTATAATGAGGGCGGTGGGCAGCCCCAGCATTTT. Protein product: CASSYNEGGGQPQHF.